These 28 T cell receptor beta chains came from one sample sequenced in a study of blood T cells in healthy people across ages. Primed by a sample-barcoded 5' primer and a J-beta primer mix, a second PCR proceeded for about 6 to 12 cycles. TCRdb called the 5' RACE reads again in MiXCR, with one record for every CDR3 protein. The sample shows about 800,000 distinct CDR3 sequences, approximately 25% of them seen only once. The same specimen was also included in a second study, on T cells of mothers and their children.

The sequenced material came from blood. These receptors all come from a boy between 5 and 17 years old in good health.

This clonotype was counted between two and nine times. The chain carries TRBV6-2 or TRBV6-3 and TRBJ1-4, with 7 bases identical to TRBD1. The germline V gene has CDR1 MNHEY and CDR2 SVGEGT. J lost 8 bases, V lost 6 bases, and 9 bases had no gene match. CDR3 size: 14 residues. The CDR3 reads CASRGGQDGEKLFF. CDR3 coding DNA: TGTGCCAGCAGGGGCGGACAGGACGGCGAAAAACTGTTTTTT.

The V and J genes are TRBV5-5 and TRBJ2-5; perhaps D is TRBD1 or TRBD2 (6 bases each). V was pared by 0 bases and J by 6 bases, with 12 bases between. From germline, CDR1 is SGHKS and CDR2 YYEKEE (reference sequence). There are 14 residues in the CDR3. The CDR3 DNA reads TGTGCCAGCAGCTTGGCCGGCGGGACAAAGACCCAGTACTTC. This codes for CASSLAGGTKTQYF.

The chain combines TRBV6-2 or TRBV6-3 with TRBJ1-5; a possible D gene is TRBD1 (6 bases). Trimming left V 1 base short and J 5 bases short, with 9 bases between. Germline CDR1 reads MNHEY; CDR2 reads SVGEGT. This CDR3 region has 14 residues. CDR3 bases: TGTGCCAGCAGTTACTTACAGGGCTATCAGCCCCAGCATTTT. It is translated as CASSYLQGYQPQHF.

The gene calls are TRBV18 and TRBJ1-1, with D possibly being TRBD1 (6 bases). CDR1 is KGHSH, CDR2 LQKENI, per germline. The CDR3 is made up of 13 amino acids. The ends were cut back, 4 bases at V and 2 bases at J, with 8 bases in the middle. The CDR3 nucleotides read TGTGCCAGCTCACGACAGGATAACACTGAAGCTTTCTTT. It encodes CASSRQDNTEAFF. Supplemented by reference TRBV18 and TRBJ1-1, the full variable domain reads NAGVMQNPRHLVRRRGQEARLRCSPMKGHSHVYWYRQLPEEGLKFMVYLQKENIIDESGMPKERFSAEFPKEGPSILRIQQVVRGDSAAYFCASSRQDNTEAFFGQGTRLTVV.

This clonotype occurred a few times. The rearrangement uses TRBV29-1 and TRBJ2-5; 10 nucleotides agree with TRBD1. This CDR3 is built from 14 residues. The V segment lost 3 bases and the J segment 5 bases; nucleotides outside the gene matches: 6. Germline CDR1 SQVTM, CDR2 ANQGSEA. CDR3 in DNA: TGCAGCGTTGATGGGACAGGGGTTATCGAGACCCAGTACTTC. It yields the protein CSVDGTGVIETQYF.

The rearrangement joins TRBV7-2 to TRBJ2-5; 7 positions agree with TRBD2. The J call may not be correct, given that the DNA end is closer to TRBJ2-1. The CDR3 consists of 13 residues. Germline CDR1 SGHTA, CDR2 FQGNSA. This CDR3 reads CASSSTSEDEQFF. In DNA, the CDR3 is TGTGCCAGCAGCTCTACTAGCGAAGATGAGCAGTTCTTC.

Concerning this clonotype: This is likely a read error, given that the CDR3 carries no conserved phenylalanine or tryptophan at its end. The CDR3 spells CSAGGGETQYS. The CDR3 nucleotides read TGCAGTGCCGGGGGGGGCGAGACCCAGTACTCC. This sequence joins TRBV20-1 and TRBJ2-1; TRBD2 matches 8 bases. With the DNA end fitting TRBJ2-5 better, the J assignment may be wrong. Germline CDR1 and CDR2: DFQATT and SNEGSKA (reference sequence). The CDR3 length is 11 residues.

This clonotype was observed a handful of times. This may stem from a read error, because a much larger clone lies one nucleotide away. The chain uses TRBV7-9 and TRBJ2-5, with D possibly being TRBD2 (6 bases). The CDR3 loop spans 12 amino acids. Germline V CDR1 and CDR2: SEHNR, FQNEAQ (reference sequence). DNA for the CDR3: TGTGCCAGCAGCTTTTCGGGGGATGAGCGGTTCTTC. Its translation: CASSFSGDERFF. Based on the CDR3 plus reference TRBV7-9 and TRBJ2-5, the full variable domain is DTGVSQNPRHKITKRGQNVTFRCDPISEHNRLYWYRQTLGQGPEFLTYFQNEAQLEKSRLLSDRFSAERPKGSFSTLEIQRTEQGDSAMYLCASSFSGDERFFGPGTRLLVL.

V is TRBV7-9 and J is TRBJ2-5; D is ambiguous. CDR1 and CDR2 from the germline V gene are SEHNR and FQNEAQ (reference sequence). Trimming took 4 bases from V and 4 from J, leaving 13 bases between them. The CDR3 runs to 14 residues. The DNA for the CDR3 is TGTGCCAGCAGCTCAGATGTAAGGAGAGAGACCCAGTACTTC. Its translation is CASSSDVRRETQYF.

CDR3 amino acids: CASSPGGRGFYNEQFF. As DNA, the CDR3 is TGTGCCAGCAGCCCGGGCGGGCGCGGCTTCTACAATGAGCAGTTCTTC. This chain uses TRBV11-1 with TRBJ2-1; perhaps TRBD2 as D (5 bases). V was pared by 5 bases and J by 3 bases, with 17 bases between. The CDR3 spans 16 residues. Looked up from germline, CDR1 is SGHAT and CDR2 is FQDESV (reference sequence).

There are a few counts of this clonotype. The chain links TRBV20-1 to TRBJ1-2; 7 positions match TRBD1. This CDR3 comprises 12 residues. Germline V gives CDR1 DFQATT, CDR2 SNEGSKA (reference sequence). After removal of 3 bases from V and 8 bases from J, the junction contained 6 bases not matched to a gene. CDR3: CSASRGYEGYTF. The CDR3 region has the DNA TGCAGTGCTAGCAGGGGGTATGAGGGCTACACCTTC.

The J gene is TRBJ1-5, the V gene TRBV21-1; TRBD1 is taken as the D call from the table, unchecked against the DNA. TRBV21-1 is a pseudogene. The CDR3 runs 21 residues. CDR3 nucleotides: TGTGCCAGCAGCCTTACGGGGCCCGGGACTGAGGGCCTAGCGGGCAATCAGCCCCAGCATTTT. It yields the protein CASSLTGPGTEGLAGNQPQHF.

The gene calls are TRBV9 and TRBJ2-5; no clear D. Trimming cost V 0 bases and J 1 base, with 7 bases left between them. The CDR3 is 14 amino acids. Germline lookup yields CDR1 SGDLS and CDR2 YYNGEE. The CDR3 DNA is TGTGCCAGCAGCGTAGATGGTACCCAAGAGACCCAGTACTTC. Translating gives CASSVDGTQETQYF.

CDR3 protein: CASSPPKSKVEQFF. DNA for the CDR3: TGTGCCAGCTCACCACCGAAATCAAAGGTTGAGCAGTTCTTC. This chain joins TRBV18 and TRBJ2-1; D remains ambiguous. Trimming pared 0 bases from V and 9 bases from J, leaving 12 bases between. Looked up from germline, CDR1 is KGHSH and CDR2 is LQKENI. The CDR3 is 14 residues long. Combining the CDR3 with reference TRBV18 and TRBJ2-1 gives the whole variable domain NAGVMQNPRHLVRRRGQEARLRCSPMKGHSHVYWYRQLPEEGLKFMVYLQKENIIDESGMPKERFSAEFPKEGPSILRIQQVVRGDSAAYFCASSPPKSKVEQFFGPGTRLTVL.

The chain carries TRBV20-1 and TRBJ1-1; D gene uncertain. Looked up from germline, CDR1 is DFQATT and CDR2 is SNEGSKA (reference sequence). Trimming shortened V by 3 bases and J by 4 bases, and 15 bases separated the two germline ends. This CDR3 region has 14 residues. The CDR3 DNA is TGCAGTGCTAGCGCCTCCCAAGGCGGCACTGAAGCTTTCTTT. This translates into CSASASQGGTEAFF.

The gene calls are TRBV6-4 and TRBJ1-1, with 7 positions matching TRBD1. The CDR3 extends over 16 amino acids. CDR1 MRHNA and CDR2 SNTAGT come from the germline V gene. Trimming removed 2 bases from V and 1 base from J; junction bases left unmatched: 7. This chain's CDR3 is CASSDSWGQRNTEAFF. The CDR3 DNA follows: TGTGCCAGCAGTGACAGTTGGGGACAGCGGAACACTGAAGCTTTCTTT.

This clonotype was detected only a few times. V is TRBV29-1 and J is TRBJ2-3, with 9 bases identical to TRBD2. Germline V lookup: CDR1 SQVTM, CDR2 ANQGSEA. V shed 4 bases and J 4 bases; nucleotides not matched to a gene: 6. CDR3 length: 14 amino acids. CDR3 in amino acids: CSVAGREGADTQYF. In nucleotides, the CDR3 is TGCAGCGTTGCGGGGCGGGAGGGAGCAGATACGCAGTATTTT.

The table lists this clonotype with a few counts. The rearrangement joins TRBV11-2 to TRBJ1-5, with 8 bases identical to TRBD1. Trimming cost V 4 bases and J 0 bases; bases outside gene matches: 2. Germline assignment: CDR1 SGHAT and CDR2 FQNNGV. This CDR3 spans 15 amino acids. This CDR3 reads CASSSTGVSNQPQHF. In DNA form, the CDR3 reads TGTGCCAGCAGCTCGACAGGGGTTAGCAATCAGCCCCAGCATTTT.

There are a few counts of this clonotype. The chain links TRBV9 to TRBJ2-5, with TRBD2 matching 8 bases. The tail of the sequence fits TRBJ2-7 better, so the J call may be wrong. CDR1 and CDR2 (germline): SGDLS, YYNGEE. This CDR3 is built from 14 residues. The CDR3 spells CASSAQGLDGEQYF. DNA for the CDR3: TGTGCCAGCAGCGCCCAGGGACTAGATGGCGAGCAGTACTTC.

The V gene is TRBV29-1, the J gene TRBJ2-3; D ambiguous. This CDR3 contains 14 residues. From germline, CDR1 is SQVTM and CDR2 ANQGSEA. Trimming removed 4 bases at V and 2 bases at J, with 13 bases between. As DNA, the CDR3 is TGCAGCGTTGCGTGGCTGCTTCTCACAGATACGCAGTATTTT. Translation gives CSVAWLLLTDTQYF.

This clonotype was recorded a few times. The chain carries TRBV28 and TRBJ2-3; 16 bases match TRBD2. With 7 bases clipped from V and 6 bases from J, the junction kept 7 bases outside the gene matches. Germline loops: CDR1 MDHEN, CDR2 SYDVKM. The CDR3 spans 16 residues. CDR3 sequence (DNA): TGTGCCAGCACATCGGGACTAGCGGGAGGGGCCGATACGCAGTATTTT. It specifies CASTSGLAGGADTQYF.

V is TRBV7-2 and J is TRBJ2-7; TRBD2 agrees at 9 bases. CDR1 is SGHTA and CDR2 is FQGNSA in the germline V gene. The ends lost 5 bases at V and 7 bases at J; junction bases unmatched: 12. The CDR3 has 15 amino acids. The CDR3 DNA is TGTGCCAGCAGCCAACGGACTAGCGTTCAAAGGGAGCAGTACTTC. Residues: CASSQRTSVQREQYF.

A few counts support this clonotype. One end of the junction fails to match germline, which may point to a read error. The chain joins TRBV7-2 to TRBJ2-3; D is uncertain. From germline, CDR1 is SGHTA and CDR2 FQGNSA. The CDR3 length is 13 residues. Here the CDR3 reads CASNLADTDTQYF. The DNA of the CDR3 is TGTGCCAGCAACTTAGCAGACACAGATACGCAGTATTTT.

The CDR3 spells CSAARTGVSYEQYF. CDR3 in DNA: TGCAGTGCCGCGAGGACAGGGGTCTCCTACGAGCAGTACTTC. The chain carries TRBV20-1 and TRBJ2-7; TRBD1 matches 9 bases. Trimming took 6 bases from V and 0 from J; bases not matched to a gene: 6. CDR1 is DFQATT and CDR2 is SNEGSKA in the germline V gene (reference sequence). CDR3 length: 14 residues.

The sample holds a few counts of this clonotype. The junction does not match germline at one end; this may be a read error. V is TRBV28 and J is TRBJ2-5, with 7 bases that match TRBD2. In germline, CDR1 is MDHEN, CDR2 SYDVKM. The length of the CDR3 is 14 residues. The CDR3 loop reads CASRGEGLPFERFF. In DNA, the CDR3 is TGTGCCAGCCGGGGGGAGGGGCTCCCTTTCGAGCGGTTCTTC.

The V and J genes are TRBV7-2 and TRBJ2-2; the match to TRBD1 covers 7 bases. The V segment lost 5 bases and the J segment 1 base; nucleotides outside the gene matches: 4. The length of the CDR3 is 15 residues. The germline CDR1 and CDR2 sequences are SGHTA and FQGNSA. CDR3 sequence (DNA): TGTGCCAGCAGCGGGTGGGACAGGAACACCGGGGAGCTGTTTTTT. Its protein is CASSGWDRNTGELFF.

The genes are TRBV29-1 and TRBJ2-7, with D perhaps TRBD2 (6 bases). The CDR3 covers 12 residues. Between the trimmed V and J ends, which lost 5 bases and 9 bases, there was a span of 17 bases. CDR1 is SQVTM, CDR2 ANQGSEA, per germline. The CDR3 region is CSVSEGLGGQYF. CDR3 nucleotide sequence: TGCAGCGTTTCTGAGGGCTTGGGGGGGCAGTACTTC.

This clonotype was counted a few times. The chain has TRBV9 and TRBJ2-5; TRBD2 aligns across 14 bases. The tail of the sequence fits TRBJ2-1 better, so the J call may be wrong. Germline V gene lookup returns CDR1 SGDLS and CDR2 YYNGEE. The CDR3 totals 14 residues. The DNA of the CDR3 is TGTGCCAGCAGCGCGGGACTAGCGGGGGTTGAGCAGTTCTTC. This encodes CASSAGLAGVEQFF.